These 17 T cell receptor beta chains came from one sample sequenced in a study of blood T cell repertoires in COVID-19. TCRdb's table, derived via immunoSEQ multiplex PCR, lists solely in-frame clones and lacks some. The sample records around 250,000 clones, 70% to 90% being singletons. The sample comprised PBMCs or T cells enriched from blood (not recorded which). The origin of the receptors is a woman between 45 and 65 years old who had recovered from COVID-19.

The genes are TRBV7-9 and TRBJ1-1; 7 positions agree with TRBD1. Per germline, CDR1 SEHNR and CDR2 FQNEAQ (reference sequence). V lost 1 base, J lost 4 bases, and 3 bases stayed unmatched. This CDR3 has 14 amino acids. CDR3 sequence reads: CASSLEGDSTEAFF. CDR3 nucleotides: TGTGCCAGCAGCTTAGAAGGGGACAGCACTGAAGCTTTCTTT.

The V call is TRBV6-5, the J call TRBJ2-7; perhaps TRBD2 as D (6 bases). CDR1 is MNHEY and CDR2 is SVGAGI in the germline V gene. This CDR3 has 12 residues. Trimming cost V 8 bases and J 1 base, with 9 bases left between them. The CDR3 DNA is TGTGCCAGCTGCGGGATTTCCTACGAGCAGTACTTC. Its translation: CASCGISYEQYF.

This clone appeared a few times. The V call is TRBV6-4, the J call TRBJ2-2; 12 bases are shared with TRBD1. With V trimmed by 6 bases and J by 5 bases, 4 bases remained unmatched. The germline CDR1 and CDR2 sequences are MRHNA and SNTAGT. There are 15 residues in the CDR3. CDR3 residues: CASSEGQGATGELFF. CDR3 sequence (DNA): TGTGCCAGCAGCGAGGGACAGGGGGCGACCGGGGAGCTGTTTTTT.

The chain joins TRBV28 to TRBJ2-7, with D perhaps TRBD2 (5 bases). The CDR3 is 15 amino acids. In germline, CDR1 is MDHEN, CDR2 SYDVKM. V dropped 5 bases and J dropped 0 bases, with 14 bases sitting between them. The CDR3 is CASSQVERSSYEQYF. CDR3 bases: TGTGCCAGCAGTCAGGTAGAGCGGAGCTCCTACGAGCAGTACTTC.

The chain is built from TRBV28 and TRBJ1-1; 10 bases are shared with TRBD1. Germline V lookup: CDR1 MDHEN, CDR2 SYDVKM. The CDR3 is 15 amino acids. Trimming cost V 3 bases and J 1 base; bases outside gene matches: 2. The CDR3 is CASSFWTGGNTEAFF. The CDR3, as DNA: TGTGCCAGCAGTTTTTGGACAGGGGGGAACACTGAAGCTTTCTTT.

The J gene is TRBJ2-1, the V gene TRBV6-5, with a weak D call TRBD1 (5 bases). This CDR3 comprises 14 residues. Germline values: CDR1 MNHEY, CDR2 SVGAGI. V lost 0 bases to trimming and J lost 7 bases, with 10 bases between them. CDR3 sequence reads: CASSYSVRANEQFF. The CDR3 DNA sequence: TGTGCCAGCAGTTACTCGGTCAGGGCGAATGAGCAGTTCTTC.

Here the CDR3 reads CASSVQPNEQYF. The CDR3 nucleotides are TGTGCCAGCAGCGTACAGCCAAACGAGCAGTACTTC. The chain has TRBV7-8 and TRBJ2-7; D ambiguous. Germline V gene data show CDR1 as SGHVS and CDR2 as FQNEAQ. The CDR3 is 12 residues long. V lost 5 bases to trimming and J lost 5 bases, with 10 bases between them.

This chain connects TRBV10-3 to TRBJ1-2, with 10 bases identical to TRBD1. CDR1 and CDR2 (germline): ENHRY, SYGVKD. The CDR3 totals 14 residues. Trimming at V came to 4 bases and at J to 7 bases, leaving 6 bases not matched to a gene. CDR3 amino acids: CAISAGTGEGGYTF. For the CDR3, the DNA is TGTGCCATCAGTGCCGGGACAGGGGAGGGTGGCTACACCTTC.

This rearrangement joins TRBV28 to TRBJ2-1; 8 positions agree with TRBD1. Germline V CDR1 and CDR2: MDHEN, SYDVKM. This CDR3 has 17 residues. J was trimmed by 7 bases and V by 6 bases; bases with no gene match: 17. The CDR3, as DNA: TGTGCCAGCAGCCCCCACCTCGGGACAGGACAGGCGAATGAGCAGTTCTTC. This codes for CASSPHLGTGQANEQFF. The variable domain in full, completed from reference TRBV28 and TRBJ2-1, reads DVKVTQSSRYLVKRTGEKVFLECVQDMDHENMFWYRQDPGLGLRLIYFSYDVKMKEKGDIPEGYSVSREKKERFSLILESASTNQTSMYLCASSPHLGTGQANEQFFGPGTRLTVL.

The rearrangement uses TRBV27 and TRBJ1-1; 8 bases are a match to TRBD1. CDR1 is MNHEY and CDR2 is SMNVEV in the germline V gene (reference sequence). The CDR3 loop spans 17 amino acids. V gave up 8 bases and J gave up 6 bases; unmatched junction bases: 20. The CDR3 is CASGRTGTGLRQAEAFF. CDR3 in DNA: TGTGCCAGCGGTCGTACCGGGACAGGACTACGTCAGGCTGAAGCTTTCTTT.

This chain connects TRBV19 to TRBJ1-5; 10 bases fit TRBD1. Looked up from germline, CDR1 is LNHDA and CDR2 is SQIVND (reference sequence). Trimming took 4 bases from V and 0 from J; bases not matched to a gene: 9. The CDR3 loop spans 18 amino acids. CDR3 region: CASSNYWTGGYSNQPQHF. CDR3 DNA: TGTGCCAGTAGTAATTATTGGACAGGGGGGTATAGCAATCAGCCCCAGCATTTT.

The chain employs TRBV18 and TRBJ2-7, with 8 bases that match TRBD2. The junction had 8 bases not matched to a gene; V was cut back by 4 bases and J by 3 bases. This CDR3 has 15 residues. Germline V lookup: CDR1 KGHSH, CDR2 LQKENI. The CDR3 spells CASSRSGTSLYEQYF. DNA for the CDR3: TGTGCCAGCTCACGGAGTGGGACTAGTCTCTACGAGCAGTACTTC.

The V and J genes are TRBV6-5 and TRBJ2-7, with TRBD2 as a possible D gene (7 bases). The germline V and J ends were trimmed by 10 bases and 2 bases, with 18 bases remaining between them. Germline assignment: CDR1 MNHEY and CDR2 SVGAGI. This CDR3 contains 14 residues. CDR3 residues: CAIGKGGTTYEQYF. CDR3 sequence (DNA): TGTGCCATCGGGAAGGGGGGGACCACCTACGAGCAGTACTTC.

The gene calls are TRBV2 and TRBJ1-5; TRBD1 agrees at 7 bases. CDR1 SNHLY and CDR2 FYNNEI come from the germline V gene. The CDR3 consists of 16 residues. V gave up 2 bases and J gave up 2 bases; unmatched junction bases: 6. The CDR3 DNA reads as TGTGCCAGCAGTGAACAGGGGGGTTTGGGCAATCAGCCCCAGCATTTT. Its translation is CASSEQGGLGNQPQHF.

A note on this clone: The sample has other DNA sequences that encode this CDR3 too. The chain uses TRBV6-1 and TRBJ2-1; D is ambiguous. The ends were cut back, 0 bases at V and 4 bases at J, with 10 bases in the middle. The germline CDR1 and CDR2 sequences are MNHNS and SASEGT. The CDR3 is made up of 15 amino acids. The chain's CDR3 is CASSEAGARYNEQFF. For the CDR3, the DNA is TGTGCCAGCAGTGAAGCGGGTGCTAGGTACAATGAGCAGTTCTTC.

J is TRBJ2-1 and V is TRBV9, with D perhaps matching TRBD2 (5 bases). The CDR3 sequence is 14 residues long. Germline CDR1 is SGDLS and CDR2 is YYNGEE. Trimming removed 0 bases at V and 4 bases at J, with 8 bases between. Here the CDR3 DNA reads TGTGCCAGCAGCGTAGGACTACCTTACAATGAGCAGTTCTTC. Translated: CASSVGLPYNEQFF.

The V and J genes are TRBV15 and TRBJ1-1; TRBD1 matches at 7 bases. Trimming took 5 bases from V and 4 from J; bases not matched to a gene: 4. Germline values: CDR1 LNHNV, CDR2 YYDKDF (reference sequence). The CDR3 spans 13 residues. The CDR3 bases are TGTGCCACCAGCGGAGCAGGGGGCACTGAAGCTTTCTTT. It yields the protein CATSGAGGTEAFF. The whole variable domain, filled in from reference TRBV15 and TRBJ1-1, reads DAMVIQNPRYQVTQFGKPVTLSCSQTLNHNVMYWYQQKSSQAPKLLFHYYDKDFNNEADTPDNFQSRRPNTSFCFLDIRSPGLGDTAMYLCATSGAGGTEAFFGQGTRLTVV.